What follows are 28 T cell receptor beta chains derived from one specimen sequenced in a study of shared clonotypes between healthy human individuals. Generated by immunoSEQ multiplex PCR, the TCRdb table keeps only in-frame clones and is missing some. Among around 2.1 million clones listed, approximately 96% were seen once. The source material was naive CD4+ T cells sorted from blood. Subset denoted: CD45RA+ positively selected. These receptors came from a man younger than 30 in good health.

The rearrangement joins TRBV28 to TRBJ2-7; D may be TRBD1 (6 bases). CDR3 length: 13 amino acids. V was clipped by 5 bases and J by 4 bases, with 12 bases between them. CDR1 and CDR2 (germline): MDHEN, SYDVKM. CDR3 DNA: TGTGCCAGCAGTGAGGCAGGGGTTTACGAGCAGTACTTC. This gives the protein CASSEAGVYEQYF.

The V call is TRBV6-6, the J call TRBJ2-7, with 9 bases aligning to TRBD1. V dropped 6 bases and J dropped 1; count of bases not matched to a gene: 7. The CDR3 sequence is 15 residues long. Germline CDR1 MNHNY, CDR2 SVGAGI (reference sequence). The CDR3 DNA is TGTGCCAGCAGGCGACTGGGACAGGGATCCTACGAGCAGTACTTC. This gives the protein CASRRLGQGSYEQYF.

The V and J genes are TRBV6-5 and TRBJ1-3; D may be TRBD1 (5 bases). The CDR3 loop spans 14 amino acids. Germline loops: CDR1 MNHEY, CDR2 SVGAGI. V lost 9 bases and J 0 bases, leaving 12 bases between the germline ends. The CDR3 DNA reads as TGTGCCAGTACCAGGGATCTCTCTGGAAACACCATATATTTT. Its protein is CASTRDLSGNTIYF.

The gene calls are TRBV6-4 and TRBJ1-5; D not certain. CDR1 is MRHNA and CDR2 is SNTAGT in the germline V gene. With 3 bases removed from V and 3 bases from J, the gap between germline ends came to 6 bases. The CDR3 has 13 amino acids. CDR3 in DNA: TGTGCCAGCAGTGAGGGAGCCAATCAGCCCCAGCATTTT. It specifies CASSEGANQPQHF.

This chain links TRBV9 with TRBJ2-3; a weak D match, TRBD2 (6 bases). The CDR3 consists of 16 residues. The germline gives CDR1 SGDLS, CDR2 YYNGEE. The V gene lost 0 bases and the J gene lost 0 bases, with 11 bases spanning the gap. The CDR3 DNA reads as TGTGCCAGCAGCGTAGGAGCGGGTTCTAGCACAGATACGCAGTATTTT. Protein: CASSVGAGSSTDTQYF. Full variable domain (rest looked up from reference TRBV9 and TRBJ2-3): DSGVTQTPKHLITATGQRVTLRCSPRSGDLSVYWYQQSLDQGLQFLIQYYNGEERAKGNILERFSAQQFPDLHSELNLSSLELGDSALYFCASSVGAGSSTDTQYFGPGTRLTVL.

For this clone: The sample carries other DNA sequences with the same CDR3. This chain connects TRBV5-4 to TRBJ2-2; D call uncertain. V lost 4 bases and J lost 0, with 4 bases in between. The germline V gene encodes CDR1 SGHNT and CDR2 YYREEE (reference sequence). The CDR3 contains 13 residues. Written as DNA, the CDR3 is TGTGCCAGCAGCCTCCCGAACACCGGGGAGCTGTTTTTT. Translating gives CASSLPNTGELFF.

In this sample, this clone turned up a few times. This sequence joins TRBV4-1 and TRBJ1-1, with TRBD1 as a possible D gene (6 bases). CDR1 and CDR2 from the germline V gene are MGHRA and YSYEKL. The CDR3 consists of 17 residues. V gave up 0 bases and J gave up 0 bases, with 14 bases separating them. The CDR3 sequence: CASSQEGHGLMNTEAFF. The CDR3 DNA follows: TGCGCCAGCAGCCAAGAGGGACATGGACTTATGAACACTGAAGCTTTCTTT.

The chain joins TRBV11-2 to TRBJ1-3, with D unclear. CDR3 length: 13 residues. The ends were cut back, 5 bases at V and 3 bases at J, with 8 bases in the middle. Per germline, CDR1 SGHAT and CDR2 FQNNGV. In DNA form, the CDR3 reads TGTGCCAGCAGCCTGGAGCATGGAAACACCATATATTTT. It translates to CASSLEHGNTIYF.

Concerning this clone itself: Other DNA sequences in this sample translate to the same CDR3. CDR3 nucleotides: TGTGCCAGCAGTTACTTACGGGGCCAGCCCCAGCATTTT. Amino acid sequence: CASSYLRGQPQHF. V gene TRBV6-5 combines with J gene TRBJ1-5; D perhaps matches TRBD1 (5 bases). There are 13 residues in the CDR3. CDR1 is MNHEY, CDR2 SVGAGI, per germline. V lost 1 base, J lost 7 bases, and 8 bases lay in between.

CDR3 nucleotide sequence: TGTGCCAGTAGTGTCGGAGATGACCACGAGTTCTTC. Translation: CASSVGDDHEFF. The V gene is TRBV19, the J gene TRBJ2-1; no clear D. This CDR3 comprises 12 residues. Germline CDR1 reads LNHDA; CDR2 reads SQIVND (reference sequence). V dropped 5 bases and J dropped 14 bases, with 16 bases sitting between them.

CDR3 amino acids: CAWSYRANYGYTF. Written as DNA, the CDR3 is TGTGCCTGGAGTTACAGGGCAAACTATGGCTACACCTTC. This chain links TRBV30 with TRBJ1-2; possible D gene TRBD1, 6 bases. The CDR3 has 13 residues. V lost 2 bases, J lost 2 bases, and 9 bases lay in between. Germline CDR1 and CDR2: GTSNPN and SVGIG (reference sequence). Full variable domain (missing parts from reference TRBV30 and TRBJ1-2): SQTIHQWPATLVQPVGSPLSLECTVEGTSNPNLYWYRQAAGRGLQLLFYSVGIGQISSEVPQNLSASRPQDRQFILSSKKLLLSDSGFYLCAWSYRANYGYTFGSGTRLTVV.

The chain joins TRBV27 to TRBJ1-6; possibly TRBD1 for D (6 bases). The V gene's germline CDR1 is MNHEY and CDR2 SMNVEV (reference sequence). V was cut by 2 bases and J by 7 bases, with 12 bases left in between. The CDR3 has 15 residues. The CDR3 DNA reads as TGTGCCAGCAGTTTAGATGGGGGGCGGAATTCACCCCTCCACTTT. It codes for CASSLDGGRNSPLHF.

This clone is a singleton in its sample. The chain carries TRBV7-2 and TRBJ2-3, with D hard to call. This CDR3 comprises 17 residues. V was pared by 1 base and J by 2 bases, with 16 bases between. Germline V lookup: CDR1 SGHTA, CDR2 FQGNSA. In DNA form, the CDR3 reads TGTGCCAGCAGCTTAGTAGGCGGCGCTATCCCCACAGATACGCAGTATTTT. Its protein product is CASSLVGGAIPTDTQYF.

As regards this clone: Other DNA sequences in the same sample also yield this CDR3. V gene TRBV6-5 combines with J gene TRBJ2-7, with D perhaps given as TRBD1 or TRBD2 (5 bases each). Germline assignment: CDR1 MNHEY and CDR2 SVGAGI. The V gene lost 0 bases and the J gene lost 2 bases, with 11 bases spanning the gap. There are 15 residues in the CDR3. The CDR3 nucleotides read TGTGCCAGCAGTTACTCGAGGCAGGGACCCTACGAGCAGTACTTC. Protein sequence: CASSYSRQGPYEQYF.

The J gene is TRBJ2-7, the V gene TRBV4-1; D gene ambiguous. CDR3 length equals 15 residues. Per the germline V gene, CDR1 is MGHRA and CDR2 is YSYEKL. V lost 0 bases, J lost 0 bases, and 9 bases lay in between. CDR3 in amino acids: CASSQDRLPSYEQYF. CDR3 nucleotide sequence: TGCGCCAGCAGCCAAGATAGGCTGCCCTCCTACGAGCAGTACTTC.

The sample holds one count of this clone. The chain links TRBV6-1 to TRBJ1-2; TRBD1 matches at 7 bases. The junction had 12 bases not matched to a gene; V was cut back by 3 bases and J by 5 bases. This CDR3 has 16 amino acids. Germline V gives CDR1 MNHNS, CDR2 SASEGT. The CDR3 loop is CASSDRGGHYRYGYTF. In DNA form, the CDR3 reads TGTGCCAGCAGTGACCGAGGGGGCCATTACCGGTATGGCTACACCTTC.

The chain is built from TRBV5-4 and TRBJ2-5; 7 bases match TRBD2. From germline, CDR1 is SGHNT and CDR2 YYREEE (reference sequence). V shed 4 bases, J shed 2 bases, and the junction held 8 bases outside the gene matches. This CDR3 has 15 residues. CDR3 in amino acids: CASSRKGGSQETQYF. CDR3 nucleotides: TGTGCCAGCAGCCGAAAAGGCGGGAGTCAAGAGACCCAGTACTTC.

The chain joins TRBV29-1 to TRBJ2-5; D tentatively fits TRBD1 or TRBD2 (5 bases each). The CDR3 consists of 12 residues. V lost 7 bases, J lost 2 bases, and 11 bases lay in between. Per the germline V gene, CDR1 is SQVTM and CDR2 is ANQGSEA. In nucleotides, the CDR3 is TGCAGCGGGGGACGGCTACAAGAGACCCAGTACTTC. It yields the protein CSGGRLQETQYF.

The CDR3 sequence is CASSYAIRDNYGYTF. In DNA form, the CDR3 reads TGTGCCAGCAGCTACGCGATCAGGGATAACTATGGCTACACCTTC. The chain joins TRBV13 to TRBJ1-2; tentatively, D is TRBD1 (5 bases). The V end was cut by 4 bases, the J end by 1 base, with 13 bases between. This CDR3 region has 15 residues. Germline V CDR1 and CDR2: PRHDT, FYEKMQ (reference sequence).

The chain is built from TRBV11-2 and TRBJ1-1; the D gene is possibly TRBD1 (6 bases). This CDR3 contains 14 residues. The ends were cut back, 7 bases at V and 4 bases at J, with 16 bases in the middle. CDR1 SGHAT and CDR2 FQNNGV come from the germline V gene. In DNA form, the CDR3 reads TGTGCCAGCAACCAACAGGGAGGCGCCACTGAAGCTTTCTTT. Encoded protein: CASNQQGGATEAFF.

The genes are TRBV5-1 and TRBJ2-5; 7 bases align to TRBD1. V dropped 0 bases and J dropped 5; count of bases not matched to a gene: 7. Germline V gene lookup returns CDR1 SGHRS and CDR2 YFSETQ. The CDR3 loop spans 15 amino acids. The chain's CDR3 is CASSLDLTGSETQYF. In nucleotides, the CDR3 is TGCGCCAGCAGCTTGGATCTGACAGGGTCGGAGACCCAGTACTTC.

The gene calls are TRBV5-6 and TRBJ1-2, with a tentative D call TRBD1 (6 bases). Germline CDR1 reads SGHDT; CDR2 reads YYEEEE. The length of the CDR3 is 15 residues. The V end lost 2 bases, the J end lost 2 bases, and 13 bases lay between the germline ends. CDR3 residues: CASSFLSGENYGYTF. The CDR3 DNA reads TGTGCCAGCAGCTTTCTCTCAGGGGAGAACTATGGCTACACCTTC.

This sequence joins TRBV5-4 and TRBJ2-1; tentatively, D is TRBD2 (6 bases). Trimming took off 0 bases at V and 5 bases at J, with 15 bases between the two ends. Germline V lookup: CDR1 SGHNT, CDR2 YYREEE (reference sequence). The CDR3 has 16 residues. DNA of the CDR3: TGTGCCAGCAGCTTGGTCGGGACTTCAGTTAACAATGAGCAGTTCTTC. Protein: CASSLVGTSVNNEQFF.

The chain combines TRBV6-5 with TRBJ1-1; D is perhaps TRBD1 (5 bases). CDR3 length equals 14 residues. Germline V gene data show CDR1 as MNHEY and CDR2 as SVGAGI. V lost 5 bases, J lost 5 bases, and 15 bases lay in between. This CDR3 is CASSATGEGTEAFF. CDR3 bases: TGTGCCAGCAGTGCCACTGGGGAGGGGACTGAAGCTTTCTTT.

The chain couples TRBV18 to TRBJ1-1; possible D gene TRBD1, 5 bases. The CDR3 sequence is 13 residues long. V was shortened by 0 bases and J by 11 bases, with 13 bases between the two germline ends. CDR1 is KGHSH, CDR2 LQKENI, per germline. CDR3 residues: CASSPPLTGQAFF. DNA for the CDR3: TGTGCCAGCTCACCACCGCTGACGGGGCAGGCTTTCTTT.

The rearrangement joins TRBV7-2 to TRBJ2-5; 10 bases are a match to TRBD1. Losses at the gene ends were 5 bases for V and 4 bases for J; bases not matched to a gene: 10. The CDR3 length is 16 residues. The germline V gene has CDR1 SGHTA and CDR2 FQGNSA. CDR3 DNA sequence: TGTGCCAGCAGCCCATACGGACAGGGGGGAGGAGAGACCCAGTACTTC. This translates into CASSPYGQGGGETQYF.

V and J are TRBV30 and TRBJ2-2; 8 nucleotides match TRBD2. V lost 0 bases to trimming and J lost 4 bases; unmatched junction nucleotides: 7. CDR1 and CDR2 from the germline V gene are GTSNPN and SVGIG (reference sequence). The CDR3 contains 16 residues. The CDR3: CAWSVRTSWPTGELFF. DNA for the CDR3: TGTGCCTGGAGTGTACGGACTAGCTGGCCCACCGGGGAGCTGTTTTTT. Using reference TRBV30 and TRBJ2-2 for the parts outside the CDR3, the full variable domain is SQTIHQWPATLVQPVGSPLSLECTVEGTSNPNLYWYRQAAGRGLQLLFYSVGIGQISSEVPQNLSASRPQDRQFILSSKKLLLSDSGFYLCAWSVRTSWPTGELFFGEGSRLTVL.

This chain uses TRBV6-5 with TRBJ2-6; D ambiguous. The ends were cut back, 6 bases at V and 4 bases at J, with 13 bases in the middle. In germline, CDR1 is MNHEY, CDR2 SVGAGI. The CDR3 has 15 residues. Here the CDR3 reads CASSTTPLGANVLTF. In DNA form, the CDR3 reads TGTGCCAGCAGCACGACACCGCTCGGGGCCAACGTCCTGACTTTC.